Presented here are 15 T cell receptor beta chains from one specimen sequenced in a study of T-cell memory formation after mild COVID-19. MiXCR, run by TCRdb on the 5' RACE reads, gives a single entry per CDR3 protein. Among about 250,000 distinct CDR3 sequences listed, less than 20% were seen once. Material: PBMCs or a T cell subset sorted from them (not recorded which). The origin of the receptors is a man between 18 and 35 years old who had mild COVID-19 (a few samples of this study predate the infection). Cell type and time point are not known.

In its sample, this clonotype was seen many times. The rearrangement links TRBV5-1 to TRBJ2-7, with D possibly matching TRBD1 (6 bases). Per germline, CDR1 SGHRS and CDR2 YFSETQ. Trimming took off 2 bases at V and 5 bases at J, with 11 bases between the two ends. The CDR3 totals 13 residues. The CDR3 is CASSFAEGDEQYF. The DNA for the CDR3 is TGCGCCAGCAGCTTCGCTGAGGGGGACGAGCAGTACTTC. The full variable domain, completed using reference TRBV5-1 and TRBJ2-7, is KAGVTQTPRYLIKTRGQQVTLSCSPISGHRSVSWYQQTPGQGLQFLFEYFSETQRNKGNFPGRFSGRQFSNSRSEMNVSTLELGDSALYLCASSFAEGDEQYFGPGTRLTVT.

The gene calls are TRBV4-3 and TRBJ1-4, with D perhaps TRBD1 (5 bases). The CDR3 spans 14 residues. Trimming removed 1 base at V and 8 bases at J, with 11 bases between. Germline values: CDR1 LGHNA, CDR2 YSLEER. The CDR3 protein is CASSQVQGHEKLFF. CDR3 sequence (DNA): TGCGCCAGCAGCCAAGTTCAGGGCCACGAAAAACTGTTTTTT.

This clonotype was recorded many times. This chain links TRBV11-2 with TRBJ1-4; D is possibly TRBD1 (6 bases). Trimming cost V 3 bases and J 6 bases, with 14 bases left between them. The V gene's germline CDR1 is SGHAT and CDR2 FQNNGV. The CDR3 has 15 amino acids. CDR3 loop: CASSFNNRVDEKLFF. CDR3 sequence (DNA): TGTGCCAGCAGCTTTAATAACAGGGTGGATGAAAAACTGTTTTTT.

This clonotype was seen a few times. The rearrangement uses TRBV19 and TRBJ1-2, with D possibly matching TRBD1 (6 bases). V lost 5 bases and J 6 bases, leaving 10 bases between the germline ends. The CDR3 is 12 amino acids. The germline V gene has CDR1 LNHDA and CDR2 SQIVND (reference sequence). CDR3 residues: CASSPRTDGYTF. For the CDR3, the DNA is TGTGCCAGTAGTCCTAGGACAGATGGCTACACCTTC.

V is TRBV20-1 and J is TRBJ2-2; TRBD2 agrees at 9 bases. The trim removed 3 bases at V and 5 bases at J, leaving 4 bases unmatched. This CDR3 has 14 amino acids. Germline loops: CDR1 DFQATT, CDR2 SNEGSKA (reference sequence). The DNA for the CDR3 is TGCAGTGCTAGTCCCAGCGGGGGGACCGGGGAGCTGTTTTTT. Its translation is CSASPSGGTGELFF.

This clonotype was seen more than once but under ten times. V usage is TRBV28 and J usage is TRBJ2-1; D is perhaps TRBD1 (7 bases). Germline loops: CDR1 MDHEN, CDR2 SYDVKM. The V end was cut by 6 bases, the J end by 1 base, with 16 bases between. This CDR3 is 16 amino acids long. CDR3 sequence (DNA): TGTGCCAGCAGCTACGGAGGGGGCTCTTCCTACAATGAGCAGTTCTTC. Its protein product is CASSYGGGSSYNEQFF.

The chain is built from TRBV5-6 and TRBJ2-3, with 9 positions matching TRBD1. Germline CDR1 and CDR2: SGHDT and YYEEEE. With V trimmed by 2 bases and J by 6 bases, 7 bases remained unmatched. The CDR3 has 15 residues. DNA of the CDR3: TGTGCCAGCAGCTTCCGGGACAGGGACCCGGATACGCAGTATTTT. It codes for CASSFRDRDPDTQYF.

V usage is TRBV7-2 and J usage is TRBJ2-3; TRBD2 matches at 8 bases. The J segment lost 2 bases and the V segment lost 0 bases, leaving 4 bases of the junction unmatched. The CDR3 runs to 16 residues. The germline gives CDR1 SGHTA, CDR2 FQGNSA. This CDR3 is CASSLAGSGVTDTQYF. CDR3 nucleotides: TGTGCCAGCAGCTTAGCTGGTAGCGGGGTCACAGATACGCAGTATTTT.

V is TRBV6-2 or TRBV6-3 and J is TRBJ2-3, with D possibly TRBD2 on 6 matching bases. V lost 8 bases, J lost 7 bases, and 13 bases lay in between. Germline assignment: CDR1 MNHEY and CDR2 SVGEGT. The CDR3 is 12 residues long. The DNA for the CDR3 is TGTGCCAGCCGGAGCGGGCCCTATACGCAGTATTTT. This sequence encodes CASRSGPYTQYF.

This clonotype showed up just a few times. The CDR3 region is CASSLAAGEQYF. In nucleotides, the CDR3 is TGTGCCAGCAGCTTGGCGGCGGGAGAGCAGTACTTC. The chain carries TRBV5-5 and TRBJ2-7; tentative D call: TRBD2 (6 bases). V gave up 0 bases and J gave up 7 bases, with 8 bases separating them. This CDR3 has 12 residues. Germline CDR1 and CDR2: SGHKS and YYEKEE (reference sequence).

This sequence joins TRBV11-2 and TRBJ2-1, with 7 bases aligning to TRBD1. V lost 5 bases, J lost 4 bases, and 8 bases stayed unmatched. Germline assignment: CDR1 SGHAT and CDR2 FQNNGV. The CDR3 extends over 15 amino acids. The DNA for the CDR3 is TGTGCCAGCAGCAACAGGGGCTACCCGTACAATGAGCAGTTCTTC. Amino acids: CASSNRGYPYNEQFF.

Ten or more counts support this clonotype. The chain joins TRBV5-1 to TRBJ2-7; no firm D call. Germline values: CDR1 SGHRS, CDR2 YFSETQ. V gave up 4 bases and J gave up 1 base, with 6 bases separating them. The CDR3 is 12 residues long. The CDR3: CASSPGSYEQYF. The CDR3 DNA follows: TGCGCCAGCAGCCCCGGATCCTACGAGCAGTACTTC.

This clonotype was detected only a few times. In DNA form, the CDR3 reads TGCGCCAGCAGCTTGGAGGGGGGAGAGGAGACCCAGTACTTC. As protein: CASSLEGGEETQYF. The rearrangement links TRBV5-1 to TRBJ2-5; the D call may be TRBD1 or TRBD2 (6 bases each). This CDR3 is built from 14 residues. Germline CDR1 reads SGHRS; CDR2 reads YFSETQ. Trimming cost V 0 bases and J 5 bases, with 11 bases left between them.

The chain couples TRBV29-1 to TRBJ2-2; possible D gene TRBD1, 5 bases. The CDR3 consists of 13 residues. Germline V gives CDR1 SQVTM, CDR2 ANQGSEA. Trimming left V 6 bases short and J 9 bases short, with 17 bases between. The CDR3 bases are TGCAGCGTGCTACAGGAGATTTCCCGGGAGCTGTTTTTT. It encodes CSVLQEISRELFF.

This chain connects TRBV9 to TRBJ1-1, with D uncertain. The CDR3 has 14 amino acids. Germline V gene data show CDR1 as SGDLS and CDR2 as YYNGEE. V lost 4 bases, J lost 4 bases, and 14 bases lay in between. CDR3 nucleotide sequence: TGTGCCAGCAGCCCACGTGTGTGGTCCACTGAAGCTTTCTTT. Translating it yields CASSPRVWSTEAFF. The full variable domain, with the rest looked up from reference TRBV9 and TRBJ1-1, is DSGVTQTPKHLITATGQRVTLRCSPRSGDLSVYWYQQSLDQGLQFLIQYYNGEERAKGNILERFSAQQFPDLHSELNLSSLELGDSALYFCASSPRVWSTEAFFGQGTRLTVV.